This T cell receptor (beta chain) is drawn from a study of blood T cell repertoires in COVID-19 (TCRdb year 2020). About the investigation overall: Samples covering the acute and convalescent phases of COVID-19 were provided by collaborators in the United States, Italy and Spain. Where HLA class I and class II types were available, the types were taken from metadata supplied by the sample provider, not from assay-based typing. Nearly every sample came with metadata listing a de-identified subject ID, COVID-19 status, age in years and sex. The material from the prospective study consisted of cDNA or gDNA derived from T cells, B-cell-depleted T cells, or PBMCs. Samples came from the ongoing ImmuneRACE study (first 160 participants) plus 1,254 subjects from 6 global collaborators. The repertoires were made available in a free public database intended to serve as a resource for research on the immune response to SARS-CoV-2. The dataset comprised deeply sampled blood TCRbeta repertoires from subjects exposed to, actively infected with, or recovered from COVID-19.

In regard to this clone: Its antigen specificity is not known. Per-nucleotide qualities are absent, and no much larger clonotype sits a single base away.

Each collaborating institution followed its own protocols to collect whole blood in K2EDTA tubes. For TCRbeta analysis, collaborators shipped samples as frozen whole blood, isolated PBMCs, or DNA extracted from either of those sample types. The paper's findings and limits, for the study overall: Clinical and demographic metadata were provided uncurated, with the amount varying by source and participant.

TCRbeta CDR3 regions were amplified from genomic DNA by means of the immunoSEQ Assay, a bias-controlled multiplex PCR. The study's processing was this. Within the assay, amplification of reference gene primers was used to estimate how many nucleated cells each sample contained. To quantify the absolute abundance of each unique TCRbeta CDR3 rearrangement, sequence reads were collapsed and filtered. For each sample, productive Simpson clonality was calculated as the square root of Simpson's diversity index across productive rearrangements. TCRdb took over this immuneACCESS table, retaining in-frame rearrangements with V and J assigned. Such tables are incomplete; in checked studies, under half of the missing clones stem from an unresolved V gene, and the remainder is unexplained. The V and J calls and clone size are taken from that table; D and trimming were inferred from the DNA. The table for this sample lists 200,000 to 300,000 clones; just under 90% of them were counted only once. Clones ranked in the top ten supply 3.7% of the sample.

The receptor comes from a woman in her 40s with acute or convalescent COVID-19. Specimen: peripheral blood.

The sequence in DNA is TGTGCCAGCAGTTTAGCAGGGTGGGACACTGAAGCTTTCTTT. This encodes CASSLAGWDTEAFF. The sequence links TRBV6-5 to TRBJ1-1, and TRBD1 may be the D gene, going by 5 matching bases. Counted from cysteine to phenylalanine, this CDR3 has 14 amino acids. Kept here is only the CDR3 DNA, which spans 42 bases and is read in frame from base 1. The V and J ends are trimmed by 4 bases and 3 bases, leaving 12 bases between them. The germline V gene gives CDR1 as MNHEY and CDR2 as SVGAGI.